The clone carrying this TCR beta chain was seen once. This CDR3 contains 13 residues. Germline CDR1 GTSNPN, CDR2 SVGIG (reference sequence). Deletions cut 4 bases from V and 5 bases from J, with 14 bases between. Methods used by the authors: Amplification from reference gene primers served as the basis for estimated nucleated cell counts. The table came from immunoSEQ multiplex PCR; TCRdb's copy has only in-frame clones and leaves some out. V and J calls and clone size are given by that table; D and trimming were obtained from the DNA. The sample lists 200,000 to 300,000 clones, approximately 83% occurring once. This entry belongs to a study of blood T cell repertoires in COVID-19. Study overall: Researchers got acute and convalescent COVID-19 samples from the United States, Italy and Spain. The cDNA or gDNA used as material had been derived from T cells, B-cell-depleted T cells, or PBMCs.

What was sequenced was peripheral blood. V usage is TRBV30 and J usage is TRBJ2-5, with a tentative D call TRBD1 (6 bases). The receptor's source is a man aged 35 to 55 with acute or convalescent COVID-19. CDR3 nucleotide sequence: TGTGCCTGGACAGGGGCTTATAGGGAGACCCAGTACTTC. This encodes CAWTGAYRETQYF.